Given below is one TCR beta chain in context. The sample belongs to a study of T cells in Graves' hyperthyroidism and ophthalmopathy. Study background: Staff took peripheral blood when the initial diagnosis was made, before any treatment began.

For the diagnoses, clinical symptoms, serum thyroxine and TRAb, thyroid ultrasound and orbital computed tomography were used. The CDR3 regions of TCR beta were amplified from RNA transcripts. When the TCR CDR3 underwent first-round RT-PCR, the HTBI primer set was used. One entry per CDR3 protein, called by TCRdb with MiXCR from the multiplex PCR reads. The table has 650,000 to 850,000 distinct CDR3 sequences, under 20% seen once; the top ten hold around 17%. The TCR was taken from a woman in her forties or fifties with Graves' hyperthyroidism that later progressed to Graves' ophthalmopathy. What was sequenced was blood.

CDR3 coding DNA: TGTGCCAGCAGCCTGGGACAGGGGTACAATCAGCCCCAGCATTTT. It is translated as CASSLGQGYNQPQHF. The chain has TRBV6-1 and TRBJ1-5, with 10 nucleotides matching TRBD1. CDR3 length: 15 amino acids. The junction had 5 bases not matched to a gene; V was cut back by 6 bases and J by 3 bases. The V gene's germline CDR1 is MNHNS and CDR2 SASEGT.